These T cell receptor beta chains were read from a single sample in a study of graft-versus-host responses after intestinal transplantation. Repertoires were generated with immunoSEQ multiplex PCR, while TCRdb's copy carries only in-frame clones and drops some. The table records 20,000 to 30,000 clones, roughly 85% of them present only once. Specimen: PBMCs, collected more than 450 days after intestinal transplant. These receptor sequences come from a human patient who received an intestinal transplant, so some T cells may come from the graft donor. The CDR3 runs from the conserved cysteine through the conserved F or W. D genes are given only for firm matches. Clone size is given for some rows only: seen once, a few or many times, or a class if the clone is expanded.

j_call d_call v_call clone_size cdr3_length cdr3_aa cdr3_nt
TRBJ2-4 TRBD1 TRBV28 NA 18 CASSLLTGGLIAKNIQYF TGTGCCAGCAGTTTATTGACAGGGGGCCTCATAGCCAAAAACATTCAGTACTTC
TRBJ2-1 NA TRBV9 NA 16 CASSVGGTWEYNEQFF TGTGCCAGCAGCGTAGGGGGAACATGGGAGTACAATGAGCAGTTCTTC
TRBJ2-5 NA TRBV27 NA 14 CASSPTRLEVTQYF TGCGCCAGCAGTCCAACTCGACTAGAGGTGACCCAGTACTTC
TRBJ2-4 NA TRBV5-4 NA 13 CASSLDSGSIQYF TGTGCCAGCAGCTTGGACAGTGGAAGCATTCAGTACTTC
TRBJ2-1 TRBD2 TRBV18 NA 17 CASSPRGSGAKGTEQFF TGTGCCAGCTCACCACGTGGTAGCGGGGCAAAGGGCACTGAGCAGTTCTTC
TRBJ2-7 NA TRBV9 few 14 CASSEGVGVYEQYF TGTGCCAGCAGTGAGGGGGTCGGTGTCTACGAGCAGTACTTC
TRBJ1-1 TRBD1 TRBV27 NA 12 CASWDRGREAFF TGTGCCAGCTGGGACAGGGGTCGTGAAGCTTTCTTT
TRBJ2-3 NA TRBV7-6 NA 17 CASSLATSGSLTDTQYF TGTGCCAGCAGCTTAGCAACTTCGGGGTCCCTCACAGATACGCAGTATTTT
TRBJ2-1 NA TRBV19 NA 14 CASRESPSYNEQFF TGTGCCAGTAGGGAGAGTCCCTCCTACAATGAGCAGTTCTTC
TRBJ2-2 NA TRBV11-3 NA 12 CASSLKGGELFF TGTGCCAGCAGCTTAAAGGGCGGGGAGCTGTTTTTT
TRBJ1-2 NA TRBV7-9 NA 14 CASSLVGDFYGYTF TGTGCCAGCAGCTTAGTTGGCGATTTCTATGGCTACACCTTC
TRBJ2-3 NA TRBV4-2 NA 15 CASSSQGISTDTQYF TGTGCCAGCAGCTCACAGGGAATTAGCACAGATACGCAGTATTTT
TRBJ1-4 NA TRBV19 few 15 CASGNRDSRDEKLFF TGTGCCAGTGGGAACCGGGACTCACGAGATGAAAAACTGTTTTTT
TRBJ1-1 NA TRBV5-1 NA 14 CASSLDRLNTEAFF TGCGCCAGCAGCTTGGACAGACTGAACACTGAAGCTTTCTTT
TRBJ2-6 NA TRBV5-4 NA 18 CASSFSRTSSSGANVLTF TGTGCCAGCAGCTTTTCTCGGACTTCCAGCTCTGGGGCCAACGTCCTGACTTTC
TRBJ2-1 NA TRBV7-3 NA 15 CASSLGPGEAAEQFF TGTGCCAGCAGCTTGGGTCCGGGGGAGGCGGCTGAGCAGTTCTTC
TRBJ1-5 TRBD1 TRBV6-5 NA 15 CASSYSGQSNQPQHF TGTGCCAGCAGTTACTCGGGACAGAGCAATCAGCCCCAGCATTTT
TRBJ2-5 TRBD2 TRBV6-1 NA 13 CASSVAGAETQYF TGTGCCAGCAGTGTAGCGGGAGCAGAGACCCAGTACTTC
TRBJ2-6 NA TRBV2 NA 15 CASGSRAAGANVLTF TGTGCCAGCGGGTCCAGGGCAGCTGGGGCCAACGTCCTGACTTTC
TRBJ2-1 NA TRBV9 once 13 CASSVTGLREQFF TGTGCCAGCAGCGTAACCGGGTTAAGGGAGCAGTTCTTC
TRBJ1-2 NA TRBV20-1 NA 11 CSARVSYGYTF TGCAGTGCTAGAGTCTCCTATGGCTACACCTTC
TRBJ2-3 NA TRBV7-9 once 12 CASSIITDTQYF TGTGCCAGCAGCATAATCACAGATACGCAGTATTTT
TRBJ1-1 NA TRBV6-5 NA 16 CASSYSHQLRGTEAFF TGTGCCAGCAGTTACTCACATCAACTCCGGGGCACTGAAGCTTTCTTT
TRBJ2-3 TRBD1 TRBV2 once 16 CASRFGTGGATDTQYF TGTGCCAGCAGATTCGGGACAGGGGGCGCGACAGATACGCAGTATTTT
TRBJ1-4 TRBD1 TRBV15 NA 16 CATSRDVGQGGRKLFF TGTGCCACCAGCAGAGATGTGGGACAGGGGGGGAGAAAACTGTTTTTT
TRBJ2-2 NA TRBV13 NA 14 CASSRGVNTGELFF TGTGCCAGCAGCCGCGGCGTGAACACCGGGGAGCTGTTTTTT
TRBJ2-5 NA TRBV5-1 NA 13 CASSFETPGTQYF TGCGCCAGCAGCTTTGAGACCCCGGGGACCCAGTACTTC
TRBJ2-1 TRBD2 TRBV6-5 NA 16 CASSYSASSGRGEQFF TGTGCCAGCAGTTACTCGGCTTCTAGCGGGAGGGGTGAGCAGTTCTTC
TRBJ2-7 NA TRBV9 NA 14 CASSVAAGSYEQYF TGTGCCAGCAGCGTAGCCGCCGGGTCCTACGAGCAGTACTTC
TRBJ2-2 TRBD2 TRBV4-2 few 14 CASRLAGGSGELFF TGTGCCAGCAGACTAGCGGGAGGTTCCGGGGAGCTGTTTTTT
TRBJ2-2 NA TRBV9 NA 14 CASSVGRGTGELFF TGTGCCAGCAGCGTAGGGCGCGGGACCGGGGAGCTGTTTTTT
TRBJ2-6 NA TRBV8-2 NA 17 CGMRGKITQSRANVLTF TGTGGCATGCGCGGGAAGATAACACAAAGTCGGGCCAACGTCCTGACTTTC
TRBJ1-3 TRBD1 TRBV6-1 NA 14 CASRLGGEGNTIYF TGTGCCAGCAGGTTAGGGGGCGAAGGAAACACCATATATTTT
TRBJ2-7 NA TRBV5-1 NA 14 CASSQAQGPYEQYF TGCGCCAGCAGCCAGGCCCAGGGGCCCTACGAGCAGTACTTC
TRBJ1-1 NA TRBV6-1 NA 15 CASGVARGSNTEAFF TGTGCCAGCGGGGTAGCAAGGGGTTCGAACACTGAAGCTTTCTTT
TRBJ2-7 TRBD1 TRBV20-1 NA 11 CSAYRGHEQYF TGCAGTGCTTACAGGGGGCACGAGCAGTACTTC
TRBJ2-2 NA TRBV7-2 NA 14 CASSHSGAEGELFF TGTGCCAGCAGCCACTCCGGGGCCGAGGGTGAGCTGTTTTTT
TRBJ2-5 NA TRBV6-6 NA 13 CASSYDQGETQYF TGTGCCAGCAGTTACGATCAGGGAGAGACCCAGTACTTC
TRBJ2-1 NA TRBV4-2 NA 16 CASSQAGVRSYNEQFF TGTGCCAGCAGCCAAGCGGGAGTCCGCTCCTACAATGAGCAGTTCTTC
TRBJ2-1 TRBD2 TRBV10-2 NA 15 CASLGGGGKYNEQFF TGCGCCAGCTTGGGGGGCGGGGGGAAATACAATGAGCAGTTCTTC
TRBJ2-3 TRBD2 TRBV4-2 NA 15 CASSLGTSGRNTQYF TGTGCCAGCAGCTTGGGAACTAGCGGGAGGAATACGCAGTATTTT
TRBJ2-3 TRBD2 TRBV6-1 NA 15 CASSVAGGLADTQYF TGTGCCAGCAGCGTAGCGGGAGGGCTGGCAGATACGCAGTATTTT
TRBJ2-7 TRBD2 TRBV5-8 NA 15 CASSFLAGSSYEQYF TGTGCCAGCAGTTTTCTAGCGGGGAGCTCCTACGAGCAGTACTTC
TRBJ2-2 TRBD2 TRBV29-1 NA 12 CSVRGAGGELFF TGCAGCGTGCGGGGGGCTGGGGGGGAGCTGTTTTTT
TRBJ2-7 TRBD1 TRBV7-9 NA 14 CASSLNRGDYEQYF TGTGCCAGCAGCTTAAACAGGGGGGACTACGAGCAGTACTTC
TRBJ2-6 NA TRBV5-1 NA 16 CASSLVGGPGANVLTF TGCGCCAGCAGCTTGGTTGGGGGACCTGGGGCCAACGTCCTGACTTTC
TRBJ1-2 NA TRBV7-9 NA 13 CASSFNIVNGYTF TGTGCCAGCAGCTTTAACATAGTTAATGGCTACACCTTC
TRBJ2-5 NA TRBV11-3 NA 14 CASSLVPGRETQYF TGTGCCAGCAGCTTAGTTCCGGGTCGGGAGACCCAGTACTTC
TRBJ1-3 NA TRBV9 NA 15 CASSVYGSGEPTIYF TGTGCCAGCAGCGTATACGGCTCAGGGGAGCCCACCATATATTTT
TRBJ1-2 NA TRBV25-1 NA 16 CASSARYVGGNYGYTF TGTGCCAGCAGTGCCCGATACGTGGGGGGTAACTATGGCTACACCTTC
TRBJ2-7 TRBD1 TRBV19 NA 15 CASSTQGAPTYEQYF TGTGCCAGTAGTACTCAGGGGGCACCGACCTACGAGCAGTACTTC
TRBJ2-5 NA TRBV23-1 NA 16 CASSQPRIRGWETQYF TGCGCCAGCAGTCAACCCCGAATCAGGGGTTGGGAGACCCAGTACTTC
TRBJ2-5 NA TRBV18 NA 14 CASSPGAAQETQYF TGTGCCAGCTCCCCAGGGGCCGCTCAAGAGACCCAGTACTTC